This T cell receptor (beta chain) was obtained from a study of T-cell reconstitution after alpha-beta-depleted transplantation in children. Regarding the study as a whole: From surviving recipient T cells and thymic progenitors came the high day-60 TCRbeta diversity observed in some patients. In patients about two months after transplant, alpha-beta T cells reportedly arose from several hundred expanded graft clones. T-cell numbers and diversity, one year after transplant, stemmed largely from T cells that were newly produced.

The table lists this clonotype with many counts. Its specificity is unknown. The CDR3 contains 14 residues. V shed 5 bases, J shed 5 bases, and the junction held 5 bases outside the gene matches. Using unique molecular identifiers, the investigators prepared the TCRbeta library. TCRdb used MiXCR to reprocess the PCR reads, holding one entry per CDR3 protein. The sample includes a few hundred thousand distinct CDR3 sequences, 11% of them seen just once. The TCR originated in a male patient under 10 years old who had a stem cell transplant for chronic granulomatous disease, so the T cells may come from the graft donor. The chain uses TRBV12-3 or TRBV12-4 and TRBJ2-7; 11 bases map to TRBD1. The sequencing here drew on peripheral blood, taken 180 days after TCRalphabeta/CD19-depleted stem cell transplant. The CDR3 protein is CASSVKGQGDEQYF. The CDR3 nucleotides are TGTGCCAGCAGTGTCAAGGGACAGGGGGACGAGCAGTACTTC.